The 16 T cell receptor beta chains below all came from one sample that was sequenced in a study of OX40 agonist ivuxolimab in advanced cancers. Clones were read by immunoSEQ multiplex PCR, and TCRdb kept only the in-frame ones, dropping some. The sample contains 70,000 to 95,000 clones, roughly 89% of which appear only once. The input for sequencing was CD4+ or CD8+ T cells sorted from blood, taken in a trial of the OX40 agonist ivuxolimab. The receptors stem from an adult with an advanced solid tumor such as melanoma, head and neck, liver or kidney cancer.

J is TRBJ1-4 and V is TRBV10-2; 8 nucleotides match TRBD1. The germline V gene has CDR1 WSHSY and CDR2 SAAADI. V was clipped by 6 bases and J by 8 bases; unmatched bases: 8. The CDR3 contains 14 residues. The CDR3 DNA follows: TGCGCCAGCAGCAGGACAGGGCTGGGGGAAAAACTGTTTTTT. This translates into CASSRTGLGEKLFF.

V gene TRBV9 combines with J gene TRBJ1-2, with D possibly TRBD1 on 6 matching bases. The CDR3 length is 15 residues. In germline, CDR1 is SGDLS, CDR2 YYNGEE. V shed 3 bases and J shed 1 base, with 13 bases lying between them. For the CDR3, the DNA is TGTGCCAGCAGCGGAAATGGACAGTTTAACTATGGCTACACCTTC. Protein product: CASSGNGQFNYGYTF.

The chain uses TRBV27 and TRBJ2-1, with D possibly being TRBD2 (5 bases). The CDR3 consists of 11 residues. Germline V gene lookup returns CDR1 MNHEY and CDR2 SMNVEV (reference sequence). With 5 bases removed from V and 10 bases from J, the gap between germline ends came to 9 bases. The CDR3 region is CASSPGGEQFF. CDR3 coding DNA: TGTGCCAGCAGTCCGGGCGGGGAGCAGTTCTTC.

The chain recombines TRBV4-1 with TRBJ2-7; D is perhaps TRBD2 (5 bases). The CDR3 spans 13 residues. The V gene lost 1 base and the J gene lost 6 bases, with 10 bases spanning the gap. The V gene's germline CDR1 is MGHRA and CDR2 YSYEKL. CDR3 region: CASSQVGVSEQYF. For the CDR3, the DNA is TGCGCCAGCAGCCAAGTGGGAGTCAGCGAGCAGTACTTC.

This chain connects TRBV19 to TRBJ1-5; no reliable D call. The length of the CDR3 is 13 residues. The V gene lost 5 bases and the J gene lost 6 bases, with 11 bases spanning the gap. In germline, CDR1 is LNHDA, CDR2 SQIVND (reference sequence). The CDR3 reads CASSLWGSQPQHF. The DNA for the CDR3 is TGTGCCAGTAGTCTTTGGGGTAGTCAGCCCCAGCATTTT.

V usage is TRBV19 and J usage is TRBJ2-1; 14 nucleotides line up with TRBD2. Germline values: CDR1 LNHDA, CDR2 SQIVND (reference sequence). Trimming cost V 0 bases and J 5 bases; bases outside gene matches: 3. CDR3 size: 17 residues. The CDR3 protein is CASSIDRGLAGDNEQFF. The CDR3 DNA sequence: TGTGCCAGTAGTATAGATCGGGGACTAGCGGGAGACAATGAGCAGTTCTTC.

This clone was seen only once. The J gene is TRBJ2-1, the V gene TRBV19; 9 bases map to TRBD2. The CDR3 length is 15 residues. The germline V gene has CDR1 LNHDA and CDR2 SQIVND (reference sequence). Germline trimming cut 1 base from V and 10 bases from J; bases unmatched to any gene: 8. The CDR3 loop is CASSIAAGGPGEQFF. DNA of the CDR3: TGTGCCAGTAGTATAGCTGCGGGAGGGCCAGGCGAGCAGTTCTTC.

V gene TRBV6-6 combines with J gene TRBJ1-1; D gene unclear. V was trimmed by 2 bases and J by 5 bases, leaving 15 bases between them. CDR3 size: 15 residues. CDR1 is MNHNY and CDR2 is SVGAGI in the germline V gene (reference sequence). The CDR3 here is CASSYASPGETEAFF. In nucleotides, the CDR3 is TGTGCCAGCAGTTACGCGAGTCCGGGCGAGACTGAAGCTTTCTTT.

The CDR3, as DNA: TGTGCCTGGAGTGTACTAATGGACCTTAACTATGGCTACACCTTC. Translated: CAWSVLMDLNYGYTF. The chain employs TRBV30 and TRBJ1-2; no definite D call. Germline V lookup: CDR1 GTSNPN, CDR2 SVGIG (reference sequence). The ends were cut back, 0 bases at V and 1 base at J, with 12 bases in the middle. CDR3 length: 15 residues.

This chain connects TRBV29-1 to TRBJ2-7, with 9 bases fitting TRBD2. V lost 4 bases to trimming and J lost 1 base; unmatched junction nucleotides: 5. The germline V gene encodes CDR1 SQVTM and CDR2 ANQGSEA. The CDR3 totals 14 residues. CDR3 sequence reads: CSVVPTSGSYEQYF. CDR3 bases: TGCAGCGTTGTCCCGACTAGCGGATCCTACGAGCAGTACTTC.

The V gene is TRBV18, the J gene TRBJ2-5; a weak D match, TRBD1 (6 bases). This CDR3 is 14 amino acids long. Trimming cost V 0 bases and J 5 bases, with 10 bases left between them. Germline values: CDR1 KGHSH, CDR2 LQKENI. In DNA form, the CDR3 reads TGTGCCAGCTCACCACCGGACAGATGGGAGACCCAGTACTTC. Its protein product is CASSPPDRWETQYF. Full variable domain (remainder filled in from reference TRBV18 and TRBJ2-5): NAGVMQNPRHLVRRRGQEARLRCSPMKGHSHVYWYRQLPEEGLKFMVYLQKENIIDESGMPKERFSAEFPKEGPSILRIQQVVRGDSAAYFCASSPPDRWETQYFGPGTRLLVL.

CDR3 bases: TGCGCCAGCAGCCAATCAGGCTTCGGGGGGCTAAACTACGAGCAGTACTTC. Translation: CASSQSGFGGLNYEQYF. V is TRBV4-1 and J is TRBJ2-7; D is possibly TRBD2 (7 bases). Germline CDR1 reads MGHRA; CDR2 reads YSYEKL. V was clipped by 2 bases and J by 3 bases, with 20 bases between them. The CDR3 is made up of 17 amino acids.

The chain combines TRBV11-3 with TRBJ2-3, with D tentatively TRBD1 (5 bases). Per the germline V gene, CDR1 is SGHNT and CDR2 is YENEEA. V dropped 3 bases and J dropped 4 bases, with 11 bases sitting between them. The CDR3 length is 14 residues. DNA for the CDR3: TGTGCCAGCAGCTTTGTCAGGGCTGCAGATACGCAGTATTTT. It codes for CASSFVRAADTQYF.

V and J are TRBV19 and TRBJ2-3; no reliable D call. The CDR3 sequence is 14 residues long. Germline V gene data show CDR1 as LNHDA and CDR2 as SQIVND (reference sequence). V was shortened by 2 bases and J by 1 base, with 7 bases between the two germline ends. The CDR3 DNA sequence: TGTGCCAGTAGTATATTAGCCCGCACAGATACGCAGTATTTT. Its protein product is CASSILARTDTQYF.

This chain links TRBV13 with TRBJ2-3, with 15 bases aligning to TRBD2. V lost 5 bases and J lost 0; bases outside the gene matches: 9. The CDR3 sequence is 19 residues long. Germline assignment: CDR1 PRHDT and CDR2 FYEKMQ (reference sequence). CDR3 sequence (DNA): TGTGCCAGCAGCCCCAGTGGGGGACTAGCGGGGGGAAGCACAGATACGCAGTATTTT. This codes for CASSPSGGLAGGSTDTQYF.

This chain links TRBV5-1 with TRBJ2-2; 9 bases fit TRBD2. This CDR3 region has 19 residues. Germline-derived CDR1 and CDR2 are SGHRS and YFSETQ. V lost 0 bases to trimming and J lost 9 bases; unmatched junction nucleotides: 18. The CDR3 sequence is CASSLEGPLAREGLRELFF. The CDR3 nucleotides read TGCGCCAGCAGCTTGGAAGGGCCCTTAGCGCGGGAGGGCCTCCGGGAGCTGTTTTTT.